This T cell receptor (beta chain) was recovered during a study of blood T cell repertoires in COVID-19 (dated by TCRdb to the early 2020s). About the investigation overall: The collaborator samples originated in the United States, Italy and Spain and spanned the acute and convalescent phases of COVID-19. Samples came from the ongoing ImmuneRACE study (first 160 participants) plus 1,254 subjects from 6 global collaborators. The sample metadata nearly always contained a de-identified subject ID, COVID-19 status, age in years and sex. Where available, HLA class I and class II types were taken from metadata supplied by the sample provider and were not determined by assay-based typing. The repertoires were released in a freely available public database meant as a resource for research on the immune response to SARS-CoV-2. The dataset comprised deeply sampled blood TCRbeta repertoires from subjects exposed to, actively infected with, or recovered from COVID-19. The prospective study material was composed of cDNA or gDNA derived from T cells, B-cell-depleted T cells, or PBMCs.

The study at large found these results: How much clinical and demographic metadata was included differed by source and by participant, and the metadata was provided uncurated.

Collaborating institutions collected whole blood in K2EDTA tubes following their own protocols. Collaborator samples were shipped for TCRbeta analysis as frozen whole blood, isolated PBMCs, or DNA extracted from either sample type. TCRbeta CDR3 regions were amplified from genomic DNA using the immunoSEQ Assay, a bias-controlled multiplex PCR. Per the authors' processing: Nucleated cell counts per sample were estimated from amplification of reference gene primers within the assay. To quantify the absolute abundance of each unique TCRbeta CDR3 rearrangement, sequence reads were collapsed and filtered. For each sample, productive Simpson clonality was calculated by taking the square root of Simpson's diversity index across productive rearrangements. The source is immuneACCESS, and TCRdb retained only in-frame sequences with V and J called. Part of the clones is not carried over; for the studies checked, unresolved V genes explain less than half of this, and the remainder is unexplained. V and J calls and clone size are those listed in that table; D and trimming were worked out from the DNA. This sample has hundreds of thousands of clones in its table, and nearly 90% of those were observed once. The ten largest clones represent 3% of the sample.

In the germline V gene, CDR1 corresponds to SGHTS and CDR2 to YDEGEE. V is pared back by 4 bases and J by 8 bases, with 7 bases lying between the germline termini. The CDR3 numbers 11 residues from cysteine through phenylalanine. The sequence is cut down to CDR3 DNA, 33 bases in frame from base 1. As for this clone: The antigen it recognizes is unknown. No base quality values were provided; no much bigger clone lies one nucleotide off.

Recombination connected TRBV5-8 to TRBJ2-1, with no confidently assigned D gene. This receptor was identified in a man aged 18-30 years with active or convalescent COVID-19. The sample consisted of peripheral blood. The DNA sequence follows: TGTGCCAGCAGCCCATCGGATGAGCAGTTCTTC. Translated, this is CASSPSDEQFF.